The clone carrying this TCR beta chain has a single count. Time point: newly diagnosed, previously untreated cHL patient sample. Purified CD4+ T cells were obtained from thawed PBMCs through magnetic negative selection. These data originate in a study of PD-1 blockade in classical Hodgkin lymphoma. Trimming took 6 bases from V and 8 from J, leaving 19 bases between them. CDR3 length equals 14 residues. Germline V lookup: CDR1 SNHLY, CDR2 FYNNEI. Repertoires were generated with immunoSEQ multiplex PCR, while TCRdb's copy carries only in-frame clones and drops some. The sample has tens of thousands of clones; more than 90% are singletons.

This receptor was obtained from a human donor with classical Hodgkin lymphoma. The rearrangement joins TRBV2 to TRBJ1-2; TRBD1 is a possible D gene (5 bases). The sequenced sample was CD4+ T cells from blood. The CDR3 spells CASSTPGRLWGYTF. CDR3 nucleotides: TGTGCCAGCAGCACCCCGGGACGGCTGTGGGGCTACACCTTC.